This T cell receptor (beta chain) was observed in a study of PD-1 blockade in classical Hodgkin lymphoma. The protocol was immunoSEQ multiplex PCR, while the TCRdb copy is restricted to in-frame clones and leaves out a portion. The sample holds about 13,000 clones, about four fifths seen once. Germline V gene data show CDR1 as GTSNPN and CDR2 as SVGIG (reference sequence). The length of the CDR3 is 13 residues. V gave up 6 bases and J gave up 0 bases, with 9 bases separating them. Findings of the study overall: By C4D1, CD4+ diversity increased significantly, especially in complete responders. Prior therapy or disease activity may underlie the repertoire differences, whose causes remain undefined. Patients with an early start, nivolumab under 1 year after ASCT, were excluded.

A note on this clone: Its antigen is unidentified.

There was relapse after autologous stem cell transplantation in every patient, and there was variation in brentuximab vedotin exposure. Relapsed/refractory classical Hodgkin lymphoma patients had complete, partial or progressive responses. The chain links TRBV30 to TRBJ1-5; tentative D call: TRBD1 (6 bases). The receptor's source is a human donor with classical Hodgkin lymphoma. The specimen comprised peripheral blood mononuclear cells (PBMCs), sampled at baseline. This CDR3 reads CACRDNSNQPQHF. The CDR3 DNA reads TGTGCCTGCCGGGACAATAGCAATCAGCCCCAGCATTTT.